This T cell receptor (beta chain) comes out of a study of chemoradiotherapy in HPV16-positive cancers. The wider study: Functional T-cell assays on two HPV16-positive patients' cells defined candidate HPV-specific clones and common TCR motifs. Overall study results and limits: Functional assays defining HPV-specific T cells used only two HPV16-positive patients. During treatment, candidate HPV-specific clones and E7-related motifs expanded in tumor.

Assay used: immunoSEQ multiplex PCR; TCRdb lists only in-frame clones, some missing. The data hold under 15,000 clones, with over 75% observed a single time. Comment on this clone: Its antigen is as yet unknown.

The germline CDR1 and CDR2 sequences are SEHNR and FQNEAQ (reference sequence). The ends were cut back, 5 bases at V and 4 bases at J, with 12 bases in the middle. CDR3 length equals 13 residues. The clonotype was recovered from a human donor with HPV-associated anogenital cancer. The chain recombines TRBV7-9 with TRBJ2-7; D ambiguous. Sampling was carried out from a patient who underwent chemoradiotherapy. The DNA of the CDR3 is TGTGCCAGCAGCCACGGTACTGGTTACGAGCAGTACTTC. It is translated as CASSHGTGYEQYF. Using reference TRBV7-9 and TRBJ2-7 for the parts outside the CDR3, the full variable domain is DTGVSQNPRHKITKRGQNVTFRCDPISEHNRLYWYRQTLGQGPEFLTYFQNEAQLEKSRLLSDRFSAERPKGSFSTLEIQRTEQGDSAMYLCASSHGTGYEQYFGPGTRLTVT.